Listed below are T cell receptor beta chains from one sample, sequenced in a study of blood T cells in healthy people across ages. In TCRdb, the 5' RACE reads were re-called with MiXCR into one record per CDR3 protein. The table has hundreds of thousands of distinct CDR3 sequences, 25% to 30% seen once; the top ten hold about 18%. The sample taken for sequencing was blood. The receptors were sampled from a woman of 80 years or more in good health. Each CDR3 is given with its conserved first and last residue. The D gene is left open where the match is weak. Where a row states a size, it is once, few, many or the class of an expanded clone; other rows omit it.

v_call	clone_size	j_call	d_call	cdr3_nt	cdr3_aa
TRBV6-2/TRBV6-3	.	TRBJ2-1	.	TGTGCCAGCAGTTTGACCCTGTGGGATGAGCAGTTCTTC	CASSLTLWDEQFF
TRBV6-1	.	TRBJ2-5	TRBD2	TGTGCCAGCAGTGAAGCCGGAGGGACTAGCGGGGAGGAGCAGTACTTC	CASSEAGGTSGEEQYF
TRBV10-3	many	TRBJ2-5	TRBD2	TGTGCCATCAGTGATTCAGGACTAGCGGGGCAAGAGACCCAGTACTTC	CAISDSGLAGQETQYF
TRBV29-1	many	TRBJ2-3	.	TGCAGCGTTGATTACAGCACAGATACGCAGTATTTT	CSVDYSTDTQYF
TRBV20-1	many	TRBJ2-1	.	TGCAGTGCTCTCTCCTACAATGAGCAGTTCTTC	CSALSYNEQFF
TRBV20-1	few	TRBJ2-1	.	TGCAGTGCCCAGGACCCCAGCGGGTTTTCCTACAATGAGCAGTTCTTC	CSAQDPSGFSYNEQFF
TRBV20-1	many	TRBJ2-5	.	TGCAGTGCTAGTTTACGGGGAGGCCAAGAGACCCAGTACTTC	CSASLRGGQETQYF
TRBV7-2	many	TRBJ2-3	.	TGTGCCAGCAGCCCCGCCCTAGCCACAGATACGCAGTATTTT	CASSPALATDTQYF
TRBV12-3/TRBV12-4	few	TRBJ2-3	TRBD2	TGTGCCAGCAGTTCCAGACTAGCCGGGAGAACAGATATGCAATATTTT	CASSSRLAGRTDMQYF
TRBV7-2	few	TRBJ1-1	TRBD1	TGTGCCAGCATCCCAAGTCCGGGACAGATGGAAGCTTTCTTT	CASIPSPGQMEAFF
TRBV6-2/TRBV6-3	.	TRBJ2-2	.	TGTGCCAACAGCCCCACGGGACAAAACACCGGGGAGCTGTTTTTT	CANSPTGQNTGELFF
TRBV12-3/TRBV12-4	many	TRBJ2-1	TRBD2	TGTGCCAGCAGTATTGCACTAGCGGGGGGTCTCAATGAGCAGTTCTTC	CASSIALAGGLNEQFF
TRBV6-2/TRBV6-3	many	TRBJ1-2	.	TGTGCCAGTATGGACGGATCTTATGGCTACACCTTC	CASMDGSYGYTF
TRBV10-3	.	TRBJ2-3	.	TGTGCCATCAGTAAGAGCACAGATACGCAGTATTTT	CAISKSTDTQYF
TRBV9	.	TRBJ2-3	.	TGTGCCAGCAGCGTACGGGGGGCCACAGATACGCAGTATTTT	CASSVRGATDTQYF
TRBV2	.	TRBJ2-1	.	TGTGCCAGCAGCCGGTCGAGGTATGAGCAGTTCTTC	CASSRSRYEQFF
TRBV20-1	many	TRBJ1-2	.	TGCAGTGCTGGGGGGGACGGTAACTATGGCTACACCTTC	CSAGGDGNYGYTF
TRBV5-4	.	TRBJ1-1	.	TGTGCCAGCAGCCTAGAGACACCCTGGACTGAAGCTTTCTTT	CASSLETPWTEAFF
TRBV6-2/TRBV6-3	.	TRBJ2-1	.	TGTGCCAGCAGTTCGGTCGGGGGCAATGAGCAGTTCTTC	CASSSVGGNEQFF
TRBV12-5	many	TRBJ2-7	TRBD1	TGTGCTAGACCCGGGACAGGAAGCTCCTACGAGCAGTACTTC	CARPGTGSSYEQYF
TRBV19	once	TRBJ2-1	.	TGTGCCAGTAGCCCAGGACAGACCATCAATGAGCAGTTCTTC	CASSPGQTINEQFF
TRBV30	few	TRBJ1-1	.	TGTGCCTGGAATTACGAGAGCACTGAAGCTTTCTTT	CAWNYESTEAFF
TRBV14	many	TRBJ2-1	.	TGTGCCAGCAGCCAAGGGGTCAGGAGGGGGAACTTTTTAGCGCAGCCCTACAATGAGCAGTTCTTC	CASSQGVRRGNFLAQPYNEQFF
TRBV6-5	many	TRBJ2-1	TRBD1	TGTGCCAGCAGTTCCAGACCCCCGGGACAGGGGATTTGGGGTGAGCAGTTCTTC	CASSSRPPGQGIWGEQFF
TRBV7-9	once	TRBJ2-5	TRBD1	TGTGTCAGCAGTTTTTCCCCTTGGACAGGCGACTCGGGGGAGACCCAGTACTTC	CVSSFSPWTGDSGETQYF
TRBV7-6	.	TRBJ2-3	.	TGTGCCAGCAGCTTAGGTTCCGACATCGTTGAGGATGTGCAGTATTTT	CASSLGSDIVEDVQYF
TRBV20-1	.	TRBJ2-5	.	TGCAGTGCTAGCAACCTGTTTCTGTATACCCAGTACTTC	CSASNLFLYTQYF
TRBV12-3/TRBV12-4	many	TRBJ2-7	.	TGTGCCAGCAGTTTTCCAGGGCTGGACGAGCAGTACTTC	CASSFPGLDEQYF
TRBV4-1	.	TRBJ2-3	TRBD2	TGCGCCAGCAGCCAACCGGGACTAGGGGCCCCCGAGACGCAGTATTTT	CASSQPGLGAPETQYF
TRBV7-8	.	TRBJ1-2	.	TGTGCCAGCAGCTTAGTAAACCCGGGAGGGGGTAAAGCTAACTATGGCTACACCTTC	CASSLVNPGGGKANYGYTF
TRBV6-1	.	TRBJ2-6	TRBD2	TGTGCCACCTTGGGAGGGACTCAATTATTTTCTGGGGCCAACGTCCTGACTTTC	CATLGGTQLFSGANVLTF
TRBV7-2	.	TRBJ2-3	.	TGTGCCAGCAGCTTGACAGCCGGTTTCAATACGCAGTATTTT	CASSLTAGFNTQYF
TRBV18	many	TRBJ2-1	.	TGTGCCAGCTCACCACCGGTGGCCTACAATGAGCAGTTCTTC	CASSPPVAYNEQFF
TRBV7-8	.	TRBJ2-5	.	TGTGCCAGCAGCGCAGACTGTAGGGATTTAGGGACCCAGTACTTC	CASSADCRDLGTQYF
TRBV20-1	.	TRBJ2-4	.	TGCAGTGCCAGCACGCTGGGGGCGGGGCTCTTAACAAACATTCAGTACTTC	CSASTLGAGLLTNIQYF